The 5 T cell receptor beta chains reported below all come from one sample, sequenced in a study of CD8 T cells in Susac syndrome. The authors reverse transcribed about 0.5 to 1 ug RNA with random hexamers. TCRdb called the immunoSEQ multiplex PCR reads again in MiXCR, with one record for every CDR3 protein. The sample lists 130,000 or so distinct CDR3 sequences; about 95% were seen once. Sequenced input: CD8+ T cells from PBMCs. These receptors all come from a human donor with Susac syndrome.

In nucleotides, the CDR3 is TGTGCCAGCAACAGCGGTGGGAAGACCCAGTACTTC. It is translated as CASNSGGKTQYF. The rearrangement joins TRBV6-5 to TRBJ2-5, with a possible D match to TRBD2 (5 bases). This CDR3 has 12 residues. Germline CDR1 MNHEY, CDR2 SVGAGI. Trimming removed 7 bases from V and 6 bases from J, with 12 bases in between.

The chain recombines TRBV12-3 or TRBV12-4 with TRBJ1-2; 8 bases match TRBD1. CDR3 length equals 13 residues. The trim removed 5 bases at V and 4 bases at J, leaving 3 bases unmatched. The CDR3 sequence: CASSTGGRYGYTF. In DNA form, the CDR3 reads TGTGCCAGCAGTACAGGGGGACGCTATGGCTACACCTTC.

This rearrangement joins TRBV9 to TRBJ2-7; D is possibly TRBD2 (5 bases). Germline V gene lookup returns CDR1 SGDLS and CDR2 YYNGEE. The CDR3 has 13 amino acids. Between the trimmed V and J ends, which lost 3 bases and 2 bases, there was a span of 9 bases. The DNA for the CDR3 is TGTGCCAGCAGCGCCGGGGAGCCCTACGAGCAGTACTTC. As protein: CASSAGEPYEQYF. The whole variable domain, remainder taken from reference TRBV9 and TRBJ2-7, is DSGVTQTPKHLITATGQRVTLRCSPRSGDLSVYWYQQSLDQGLQFLIQYYNGEERAKGNILERFSAQQFPDLHSELNLSSLELGDSALYFCASSAGEPYEQYFGPGTRLTVT.

The chain links TRBV18 to TRBJ2-3; 15 bases map to TRBD2. Trimming at V came to 6 bases and at J to 6 bases, leaving 4 bases not matched to a gene. Germline values: CDR1 KGHSH, CDR2 LQKENI. The CDR3 has 15 amino acids. This CDR3 is CASSRTSGGADTQYF. The CDR3 region has the DNA TGTGCCAGCTCCCGGACTAGCGGGGGGGCGGATACGCAGTATTTT. The entire variable domain, with the rest obtained from reference TRBV18 and TRBJ2-3, is as follows: NAGVMQNPRHLVRRRGQEARLRCSPMKGHSHVYWYRQLPEEGLKFMVYLQKENIIDESGMPKERFSAEFPKEGPSILRIQQVVRGDSAAYFCASSRTSGGADTQYFGPGTRLTVL.

J is TRBJ2-7 and V is TRBV18; 7 nucleotides agree with TRBD1. J gave up 3 bases and V 2 bases, and 7 bases lay outside the gene matches. The CDR3 has 15 amino acids. Germline values: CDR1 KGHSH, CDR2 LQKENI. The CDR3 region has the DNA TGTGCCAGCTCACCAACCACAGGGGCTAGCTACGAGCAGTACTTC. This sequence encodes CASSPTTGASYEQYF.